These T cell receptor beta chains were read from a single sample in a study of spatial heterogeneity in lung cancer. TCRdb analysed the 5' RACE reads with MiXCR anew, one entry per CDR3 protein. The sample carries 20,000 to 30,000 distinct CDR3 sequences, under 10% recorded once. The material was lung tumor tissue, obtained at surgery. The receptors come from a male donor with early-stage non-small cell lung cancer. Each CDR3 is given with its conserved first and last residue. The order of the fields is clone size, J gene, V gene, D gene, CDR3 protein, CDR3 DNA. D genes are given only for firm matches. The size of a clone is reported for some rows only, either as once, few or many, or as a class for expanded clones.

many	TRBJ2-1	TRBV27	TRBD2	CASSKLAGRTYNEQFF	TGTGCCAGCAGTAAACTAGCGGGAAGGACCTACAATGAGCAGTTCTTC
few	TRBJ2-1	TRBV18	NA	CASLFSGLGLGEQFF	TGTGCCAGCCTTTTTTCGGGACTCGGATTAGGGGAGCAGTTCTTC
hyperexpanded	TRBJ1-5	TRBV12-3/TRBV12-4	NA	CASSVLGSPQPQHF	TGTGCCAGCAGTGTGCTGGGGTCGCCTCAGCCCCAGCATTTT
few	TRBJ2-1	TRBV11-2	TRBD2	CASSLSPGGRDEQFF	TGTGCCAGCAGCTTATCCCCGGGCGGGAGGGATGAGCAGTTCTTC
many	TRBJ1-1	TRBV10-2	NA	CASSERTGDTEAFF	TGCGCCAGCAGCGAACGGACGGGGGACACTGAAGCTTTCTTT
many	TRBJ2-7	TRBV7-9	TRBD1	CASSSDRSSYEQYF	TGTGCCAGCAGCTCGGACAGGTCCTCCTACGAGCAGTACTTC
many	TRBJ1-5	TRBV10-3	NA	CAISTRRQDNQPQHF	TGTGCCATCAGTACGCGGAGACAGGACAATCAGCCCCAGCATTTT
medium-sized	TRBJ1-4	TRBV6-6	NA	CASSYPGSGEKLFF	TGTGCCAGCAGTTACCCAGGGTCCGGGGAAAAACTGTTTTTT
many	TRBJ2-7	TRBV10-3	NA	CAISEGIGNEQYF	TGTGCCATCAGTGAGGGGATTGGAAACGAGCAGTACTTC
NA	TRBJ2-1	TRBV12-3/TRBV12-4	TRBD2	CAITLPGGESNEQFF	TGTGCCATCACACTACCTGGGGGGGAAAGCAATGAGCAGTTCTTC
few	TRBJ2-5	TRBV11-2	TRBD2	CASSLGGGSQETQYF	TGTGCCAGCAGCTTAGGAGGCGGGAGCCAAGAGACCCAGTACTTC
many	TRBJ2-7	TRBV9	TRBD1	CASSVAWGQGTYEQYF	TGTGCCAGCAGCGTAGCGTGGGGACAGGGAACCTACGAGCAGTACTTC
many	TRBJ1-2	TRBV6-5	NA	CASSYGKSAKYGYTF	TGTGCCAGCAGTTACGGAAAGAGTGCTAAGTATGGCTACACCTTC
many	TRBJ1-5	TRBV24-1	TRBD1	CATSAAGGGNQPQHF	TGTGCCACCAGTGCGGCAGGGGGCGGCAATCAGCCCCAGCATTTT
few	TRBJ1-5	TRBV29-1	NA	CSVAPGVNQPQHF	TGCAGCGTTGCTCCCGGGGTCAATCAGCCCCAGCATTTT
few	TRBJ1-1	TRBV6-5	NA	CASSYSPVMNTEAFF	TGTGCCAGCAGTTACTCGCCGGTGATGAACACTGAAGCTTTCTTT
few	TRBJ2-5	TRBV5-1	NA	CASSFTESQETQYF	TGCGCCAGCAGCTTCACGGAGAGCCAAGAGACCCAGTACTTC
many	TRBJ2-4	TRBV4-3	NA	CASSQAGRGTGNIQYF	TGCGCCAGCAGCCAAGCCGGCAGGGGAACGGGAAACATTCAGTACTTC
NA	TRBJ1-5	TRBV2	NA	CASSRLAGNQPQHF	TGTGCCAGCAGTCGACTAGCGGGGAACCAGCCCCAGCATTTT
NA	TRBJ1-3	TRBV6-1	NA	CASSDGLLSGNTIYF	TGTGCCAGCAGTGATGGACTGCTCTCTGGAAACACCATATATTTT
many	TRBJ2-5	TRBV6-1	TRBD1	CASTPGQVRETQYF	TGTGCCAGCACCCCCGGACAGGTCCGAGAGACCCAGTACTTC
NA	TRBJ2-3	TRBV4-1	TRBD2	CASSTRLAGDKDTQYF	TGCGCCAGCAGCACTCGACTAGCGGGAGATAAAGATACGCAGTATTTT
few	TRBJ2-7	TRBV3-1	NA	CASSQGGGSYEQYF	TGTGCCAGCAGCCAAGGTGGGGGGTCGTACGAGCAGTACTTC
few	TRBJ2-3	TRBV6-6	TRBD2	CASSYRGLAGRGADTQYF	TGTGCCAGCAGTTACCGAGGACTAGCGGGACGCGGGGCAGATACGCAGTATTTT
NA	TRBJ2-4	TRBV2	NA	CASSARQTAKNIQYF	TGTGCCAGCAGTGCCCGACAAACTGCCAAAAACATTCAGTACTTC
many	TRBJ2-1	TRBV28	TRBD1	CASTNAGGNNEQFF	TGTGCCAGCACTAACGCAGGGGGCAACAATGAGCAGTTCTTC